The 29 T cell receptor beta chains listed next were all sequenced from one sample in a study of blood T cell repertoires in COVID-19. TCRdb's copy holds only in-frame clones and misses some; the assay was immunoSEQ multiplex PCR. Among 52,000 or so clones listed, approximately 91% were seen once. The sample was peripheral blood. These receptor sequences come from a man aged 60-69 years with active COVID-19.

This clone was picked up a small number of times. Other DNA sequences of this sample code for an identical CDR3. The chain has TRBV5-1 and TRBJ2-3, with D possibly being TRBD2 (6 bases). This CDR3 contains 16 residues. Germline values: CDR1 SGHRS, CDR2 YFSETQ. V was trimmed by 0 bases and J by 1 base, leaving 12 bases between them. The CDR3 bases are TGCGCCAGCAGCTTGGTCGGGGGTCAGGGCACAGATACGCAGTATTTT. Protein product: CASSLVGGQGTDTQYF. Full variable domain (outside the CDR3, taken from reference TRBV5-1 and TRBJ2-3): KAGVTQTPRYLIKTRGQQVTLSCSPISGHRSVSWYQQTPGQGLQFLFEYFSETQRNKGNFPGRFSGRQFSNSRSEMNVSTLELGDSALYLCASSLVGGQGTDTQYFGPGTRLTVL.

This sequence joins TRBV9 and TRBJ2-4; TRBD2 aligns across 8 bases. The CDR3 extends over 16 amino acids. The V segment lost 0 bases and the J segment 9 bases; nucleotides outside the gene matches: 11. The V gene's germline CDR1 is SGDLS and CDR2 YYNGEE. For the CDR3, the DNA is TGTGCCAGCAGCGTAGAGGTGGGGGGTAGCGGGGCCATTCAGTACTTC. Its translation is CASSVEVGGSGAIQYF.

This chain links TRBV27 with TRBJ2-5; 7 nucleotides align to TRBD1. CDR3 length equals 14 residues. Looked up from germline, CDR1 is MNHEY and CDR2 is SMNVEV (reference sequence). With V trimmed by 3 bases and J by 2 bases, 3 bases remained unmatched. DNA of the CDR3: TGTGCCAGCAGTTTCGACAGGGTTCAAGAGACCCAGTACTTC. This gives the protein CASSFDRVQETQYF.

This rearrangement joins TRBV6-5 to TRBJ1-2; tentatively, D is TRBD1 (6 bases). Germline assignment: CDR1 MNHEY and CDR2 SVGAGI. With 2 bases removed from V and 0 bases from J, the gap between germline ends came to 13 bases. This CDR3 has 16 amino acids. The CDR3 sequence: CASSYGGADPNYGYTF. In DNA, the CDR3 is TGTGCCAGCAGTTACGGGGGGGCAGACCCTAACTATGGCTACACCTTC.

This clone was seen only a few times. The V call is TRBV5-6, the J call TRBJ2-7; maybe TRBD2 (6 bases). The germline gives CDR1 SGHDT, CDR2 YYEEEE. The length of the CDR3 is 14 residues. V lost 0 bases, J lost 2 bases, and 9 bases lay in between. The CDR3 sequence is CASSLGSGPYEQYF. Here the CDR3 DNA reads TGTGCCAGCAGCTTGGGTAGCGGACCCTACGAGCAGTACTTC.

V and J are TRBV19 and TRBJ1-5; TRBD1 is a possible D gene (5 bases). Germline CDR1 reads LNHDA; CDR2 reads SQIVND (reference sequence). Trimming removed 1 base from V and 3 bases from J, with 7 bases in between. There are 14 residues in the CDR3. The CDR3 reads CASSIVGVNQPQHF. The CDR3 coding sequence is TGTGCCAGTAGTATAGTAGGGGTCAATCAGCCCCAGCATTTT.

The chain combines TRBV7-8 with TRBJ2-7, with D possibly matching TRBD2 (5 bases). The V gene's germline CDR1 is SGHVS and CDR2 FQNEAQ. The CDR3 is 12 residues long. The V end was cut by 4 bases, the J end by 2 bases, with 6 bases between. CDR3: CASSSGTYEQYF. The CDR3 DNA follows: TGTGCCAGCAGCTCCGGGACCTACGAGCAGTACTTC.

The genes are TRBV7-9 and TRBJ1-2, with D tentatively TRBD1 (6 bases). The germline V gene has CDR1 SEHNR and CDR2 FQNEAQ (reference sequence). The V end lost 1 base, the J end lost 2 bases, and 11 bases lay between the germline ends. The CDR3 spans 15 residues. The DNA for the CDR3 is TGTGCCAGCAGCTTAGGGGCAGGGGAAAACTATGGCTACACCTTC. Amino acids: CASSLGAGENYGYTF.

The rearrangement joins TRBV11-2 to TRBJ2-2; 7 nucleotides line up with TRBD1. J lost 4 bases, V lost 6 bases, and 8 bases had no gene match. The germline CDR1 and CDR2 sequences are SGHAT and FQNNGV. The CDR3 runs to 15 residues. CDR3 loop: CASRKPGQITGELFF. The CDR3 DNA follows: TGTGCCAGCAGGAAACCGGGACAGATCACCGGGGAGCTGTTTTTT.

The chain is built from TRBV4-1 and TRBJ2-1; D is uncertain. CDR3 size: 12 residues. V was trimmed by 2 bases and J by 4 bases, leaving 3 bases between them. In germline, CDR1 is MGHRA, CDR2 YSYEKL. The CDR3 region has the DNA TGCGCCAGCAGCCAACTATACAATGAGCAGTTCTTC. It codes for CASSQLYNEQFF.

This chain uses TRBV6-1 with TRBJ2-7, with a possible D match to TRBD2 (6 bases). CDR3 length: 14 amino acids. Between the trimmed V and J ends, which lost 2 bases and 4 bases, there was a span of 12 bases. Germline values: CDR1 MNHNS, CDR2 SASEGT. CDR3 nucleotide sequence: TGTGCCAGCAGTGAAATGGCGGGACCTTACGAGCAGTACTTC. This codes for CASSEMAGPYEQYF.

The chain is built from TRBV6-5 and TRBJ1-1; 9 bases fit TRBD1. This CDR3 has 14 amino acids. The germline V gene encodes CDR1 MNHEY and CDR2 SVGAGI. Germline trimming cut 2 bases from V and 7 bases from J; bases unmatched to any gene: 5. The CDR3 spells CASSYKQGAFEAFF. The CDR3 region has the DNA TGTGCCAGCAGTTACAAACAGGGGGCTTTTGAAGCTTTCTTT.

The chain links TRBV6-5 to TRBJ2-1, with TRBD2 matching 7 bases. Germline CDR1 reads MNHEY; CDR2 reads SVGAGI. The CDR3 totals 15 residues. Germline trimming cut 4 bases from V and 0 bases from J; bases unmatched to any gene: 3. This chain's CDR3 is CASSWDYRSYNEQFF. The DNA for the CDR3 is TGTGCCAGCAGTTGGGACTACCGCTCCTACAATGAGCAGTTCTTC.

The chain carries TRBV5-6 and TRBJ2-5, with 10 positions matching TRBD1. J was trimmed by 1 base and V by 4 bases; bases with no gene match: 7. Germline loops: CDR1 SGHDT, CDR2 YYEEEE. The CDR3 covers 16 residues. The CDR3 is CASSRRDRGFQETQYF. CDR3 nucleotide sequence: TGTGCCAGCAGCCGCCGGGACAGGGGATTCCAAGAGACCCAGTACTTC.

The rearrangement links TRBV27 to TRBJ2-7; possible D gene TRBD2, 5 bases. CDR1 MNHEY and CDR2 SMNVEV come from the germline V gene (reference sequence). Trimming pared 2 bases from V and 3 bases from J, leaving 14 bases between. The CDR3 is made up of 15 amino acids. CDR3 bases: TGTGCCAGCAGTTTAAGTGGGCCCCGGGGCTACGAGCAGTACTTC. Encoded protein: CASSLSGPRGYEQYF.

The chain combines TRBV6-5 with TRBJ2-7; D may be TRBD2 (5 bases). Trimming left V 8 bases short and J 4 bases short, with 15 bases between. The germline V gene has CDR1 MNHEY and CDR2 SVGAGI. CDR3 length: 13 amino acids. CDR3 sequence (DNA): TGTGCCAGCGCCGGGGTTCCCGTATACGAGCAGTACTTC. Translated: CASAGVPVYEQYF.

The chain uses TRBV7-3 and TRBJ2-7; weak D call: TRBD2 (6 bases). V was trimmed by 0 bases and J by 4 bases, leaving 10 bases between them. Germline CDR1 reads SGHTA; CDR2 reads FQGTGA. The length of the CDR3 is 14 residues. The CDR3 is CASSLTGGEYEQYF. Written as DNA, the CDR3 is TGTGCCAGCAGCTTAACGGGCGGGGAATACGAGCAGTACTTC.

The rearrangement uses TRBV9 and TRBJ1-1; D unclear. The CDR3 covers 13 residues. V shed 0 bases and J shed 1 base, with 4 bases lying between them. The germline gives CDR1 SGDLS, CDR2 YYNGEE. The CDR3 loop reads CASSVVQNTEAFF. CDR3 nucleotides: TGTGCCAGCAGCGTAGTTCAGAACACTGAAGCTTTCTTT.

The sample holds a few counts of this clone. CDR3 bases: TGTGCCAGCAGCCCCCCTAGCGAACCCTACGAGCAGTACTTC. Amino acid sequence: CASSPPSEPYEQYF. The chain combines TRBV11-2 with TRBJ2-7; maybe TRBD2 (6 bases). Trimming removed 5 bases from V and 2 bases from J, with 13 bases in between. The CDR3 is made up of 14 amino acids. Germline V CDR1 and CDR2: SGHAT, FQNNGV.

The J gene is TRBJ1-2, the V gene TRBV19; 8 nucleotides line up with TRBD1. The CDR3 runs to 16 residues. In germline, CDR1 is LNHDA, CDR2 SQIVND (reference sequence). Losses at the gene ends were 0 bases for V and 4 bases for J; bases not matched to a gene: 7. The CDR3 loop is CASSIDPRGPGYGYTF. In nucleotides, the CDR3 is TGTGCCAGTAGTATAGACCCCAGGGGGCCTGGCTATGGCTACACCTTC.

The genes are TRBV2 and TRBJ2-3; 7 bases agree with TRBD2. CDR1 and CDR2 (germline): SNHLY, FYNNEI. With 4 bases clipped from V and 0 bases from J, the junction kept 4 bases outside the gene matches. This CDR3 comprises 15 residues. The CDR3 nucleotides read TGTGCCAGCAGTGGCGGGACTACTAGCACAGATACGCAGTATTTT. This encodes CASSGGTTSTDTQYF.

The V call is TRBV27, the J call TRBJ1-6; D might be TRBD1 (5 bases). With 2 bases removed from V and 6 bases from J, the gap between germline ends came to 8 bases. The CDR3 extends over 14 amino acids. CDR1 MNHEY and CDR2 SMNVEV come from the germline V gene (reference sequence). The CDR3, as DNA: TGTGCCAGCAGTTTAAGCGGGGGTAATTCACCCCTCCACTTT. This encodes CASSLSGGNSPLHF.

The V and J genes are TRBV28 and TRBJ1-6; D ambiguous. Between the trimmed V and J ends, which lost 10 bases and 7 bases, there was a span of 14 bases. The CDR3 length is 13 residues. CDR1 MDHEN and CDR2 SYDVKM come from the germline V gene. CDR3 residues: CAIQPTGNSPLHF. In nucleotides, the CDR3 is TGTGCCATACAACCTACGGGAAATTCACCCCTCCACTTT.

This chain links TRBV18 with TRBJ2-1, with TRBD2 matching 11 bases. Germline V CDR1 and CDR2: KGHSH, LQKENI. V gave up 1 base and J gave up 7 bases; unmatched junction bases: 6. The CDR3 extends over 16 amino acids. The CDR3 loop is CASSPLAGGQNNEQFF. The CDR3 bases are TGTGCCAGCTCACCACTAGCGGGAGGGCAAAATAATGAGCAGTTCTTC.

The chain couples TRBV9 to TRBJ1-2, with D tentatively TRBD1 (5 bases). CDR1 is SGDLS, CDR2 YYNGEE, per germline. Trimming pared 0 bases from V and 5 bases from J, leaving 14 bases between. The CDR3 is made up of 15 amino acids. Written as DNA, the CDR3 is TGTGCCAGCAGCGTAGAAACAGGCCCTATGTATGGCTACACCTTC. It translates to CASSVETGPMYGYTF.

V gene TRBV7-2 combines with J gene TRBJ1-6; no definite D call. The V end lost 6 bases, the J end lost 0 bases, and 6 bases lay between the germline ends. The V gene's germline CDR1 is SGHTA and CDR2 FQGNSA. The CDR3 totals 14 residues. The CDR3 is CASRSGSYNSPLHF. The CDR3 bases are TGTGCCAGCAGGTCGGGCTCCTATAATTCACCCCTCCACTTT.

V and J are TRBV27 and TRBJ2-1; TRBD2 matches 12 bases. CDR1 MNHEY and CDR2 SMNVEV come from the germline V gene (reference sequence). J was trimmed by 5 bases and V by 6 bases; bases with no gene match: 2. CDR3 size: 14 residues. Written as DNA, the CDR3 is TGTGCCAGCAGCGGACTAGCGGGGAACAATGAGCAGTTCTTC. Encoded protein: CASSGLAGNNEQFF.

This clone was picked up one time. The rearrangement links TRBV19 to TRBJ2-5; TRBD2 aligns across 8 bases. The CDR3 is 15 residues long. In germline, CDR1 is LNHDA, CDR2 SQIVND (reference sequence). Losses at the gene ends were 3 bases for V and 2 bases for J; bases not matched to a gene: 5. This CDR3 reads CASSMLLADQETQYF. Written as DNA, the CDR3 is TGTGCCAGTAGTATGTTACTAGCGGATCAAGAGACCCAGTACTTC.

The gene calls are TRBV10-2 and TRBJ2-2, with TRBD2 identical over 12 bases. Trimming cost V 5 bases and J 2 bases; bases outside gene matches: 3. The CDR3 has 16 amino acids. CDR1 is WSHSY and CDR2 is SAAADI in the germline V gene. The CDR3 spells CASSRTSGDNTGELFF. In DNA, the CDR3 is TGCGCCAGCAGTAGGACTAGCGGGGACAACACCGGGGAGCTGTTTTTT.